This T cell receptor (beta chain) was obtained from a study of cytomegalovirus exposure and HLA in healthy donors. Study-wide points: Earlier analysis looked at TCR beta V segments, and most were productive about 87% or about 30% of the time. Reported performance of the classifier showed diagnosis of cytomegalovirus status with high specificity and sensitivity.

Amplification used 60 Vbeta primers and 13 Jbeta primers. Sequencing was performed with immunoSEQ multiplex PCR; in TCRdb, only in-frame clones are kept and a portion is missing. Of about 150,000 clones listed, around 78% are singletons. Healthy donors of bone marrow made up the group. Concerning this clone: The antigen is undetermined.

Germline V gene lookup returns CDR1 SNHLY and CDR2 FYNNEI. The junction had 8 bases not matched to a gene; V was cut back by 6 bases and J by 12 bases. CDR3 size: 12 residues. What was sequenced was PBMCs. The rearrangement uses TRBV2 and TRBJ1-5, with 7 positions matching TRBD1. This TCR was recovered from a middle-aged man in good health and CMV-seronegative. CDR3 protein: CASSLTGRNQHF. The CDR3 nucleotides are TGTGCCAGCAGCTTGACAGGGCGTAACCAGCATTTT. The full variable domain, rest sourced from reference TRBV2 and TRBJ1-5, is EPEVTQTPSHQVTQMGQEVILRCVPISNHLYFYWYRQILGQKVEFLVSFYNNEISEKSEIFDDQFSVERPDGSNFTLKIRSTKLEDSAMYFCASSLTGRNQHFGDGTRLSIL.